The present entry profiles one T cell receptor beta chain with its context. Its antigen is unknown. No per-base quality is available; no much larger clone lies one base away. The sample belongs to a study of T cell responses to AZD1222 COVID-19 vaccine listed by TCRdb under 2021. A note on the overall study: A total of more than 230 trial participants underwent TCR sequencing, of whom roughly 210 had received two doses of AZD1222 and roughly 26 had received two doses of the MenACWY control vaccine. Trial participants were enrolled by age into 18-55, 56-69 and 70-plus year subgroups, with about 150, 27 and 61 TCR-sequenced participants respectively.

The CDR3 regions of human TCRbeta chains were subjected to immunosequencing. The authors' pipeline ran thus. Repertoire TCRs were matched against a reference library of SARS-CoV-2-specific TCRs generated with the MIRA antigen-specificity platform. Breadth meant the fraction of unique TCRs that were SARS-CoV-2-associated, whereas depth meant the fraction of total T cells that were SARS-CoV-2-associated. Using the MIRA data, every spike-specific TCR was mapped to the spike region that the TCR reacted to and assigned to either a CD4 or a CD8 class. Log10-transformed breadth and depth values were compared by one-way ANOVA with Sidak's multiple comparisons tests. This immuneACCESS table, as held by TCRdb, lists in-frame sequences with V and J called but not all clones. Of the missing ones, under half trace to an unresolved V gene in checked studies; the others have no known cause. V and J calls and clone size are given by that table; D and trimming were obtained from the DNA. A total of about 140,000 clones appear in this sample, 88% of them only once. The ten largest clonotypes hold about 3.4% of the sample.

CDR1 and CDR2 (LNHDA, SQIVND) derive from the germline V gene (reference sequence). V drops 8 bases and J drops 5 bases, leaving 21 bases in between. The CDR3 sequence holds 15 residues, the cysteine and phenylalanine included. Just the 45-base CDR3 DNA is kept, in frame starting at base 1. Per the publication, the time point label means: about 28 days (+/-7) after the second vaccine dose. AZD1222 recipients with second doses at about 4 weeks or about 12 weeks were pooled, because spike-specific TCR depth and breadth did not differ between schedules. Vaccinee samples were obtained from the UK trials COV001 and COV002, which included a single-blind randomized controlled phase 2/3 trial of AZD1222 (ChAdOx1 nCoV-19) in healthy adults. For TCRbeta chain sequencing, PBMC samples were collected from trial participants at day 0 and at day 28 after the second dose. Summary of the overall study and its limitations: Because no day 14 peak-response samples were available, the repertoires could be characterized only after the peak T cell response. In the small 56-69-year group, the increase in depth fell short of significance, most likely because of low power. Reportedly, almost half of the unique spike-specific TCRs recognized epitopes lying outside the regions that are mutated in the B.1.351 and B.1.1.7 variants. A significant rise in spike-specific TCR breadth and depth was observed after two AZD1222 doses relative to day 0 and relative to MenACWY recipients. Conclusions about previously exposed vaccinees are limited because only five to seven AZD1222 recipients were SARS-CoV-2 seropositive at baseline. Participants were mostly white British and included more females than males, and it was suggested by the authors that clonal diversity may have been underestimated. CD4 TCRs associated with the vaccine covered the entire spike protein, and the dominant responses were in regions 160-218 and 743-854.

The receptor was derived from an adult who received the AZD1222 COVID-19 vaccine. The chain is encoded by TRBV19 joined to TRBJ1-1, and TRBD1 may be the D gene, going by 6 matching bases. The material sequenced was peripheral blood, taken 28 days after the second AZD1222 dose. The DNA sequence follows: TGTGCCAGTTCGAGGGCCAGGGGAGGGTCGACTGAAGCTTTCTTT. Its protein reads: CASSRARGGSTEAFF.